This T cell receptor beta chain is from a study of T-cell reconstitution after alpha-beta-depleted transplantation in children. With regard to this clonotype: No antigen is known for it.

The authors prepared the TCRbeta library with unique molecular identifiers. From the PCR reads, TCRdb called clonotypes with MiXCR, one entry per CDR3 protein. The repertoire has approximately 400,000 distinct CDR3 sequences, around 15% of them found once; the top ten carry just under 30%. Whole-study results and caveats: Some patients showed high day-60 TCRbeta diversity, which derived from surviving recipient T cells and thymic progenitors. One year post-transplant, T-cell counts and diversity were largely derived from T cells produced anew. The origin of alpha-beta T cells about two months after transplant was reportedly several hundred expanded graft clones.

Germline V gives CDR1 SEHNR, CDR2 FQNEAQ (reference sequence). The ends were cut back, 0 bases at V and 6 bases at J, with 9 bases in the middle. The CDR3 has 13 residues. The sample in question was PBMCs, mostly from graft donor cells, obtained 360 days after TCRalphabeta/CD19-depleted stem cell transplant. The clonotype comes from a boy under two years old who had a stem cell transplant for Wiskott-Aldrich syndrome, so the T cells may come from the graft donor. The V call is TRBV7-9, the J call TRBJ2-7; D is unclear. The CDR3 DNA is TGTGCCAGCAGCTTAGCTTGGGGTGGCGAGCAGTACTTC. Its translation: CASSLAWGGEQYF.